Presented here are 10 T cell receptor beta chains from one specimen sequenced in a study of beta chain features in type 1 diabetes. The study reverse transcribed the entire isolated RNA, so it sequenced expressed TCRB transcripts. The method was immunoSEQ multiplex PCR; TCRdb's version includes in-frame clones alone and lacks a portion of them. The data contain 130,000 to 150,000 clones, 6.9% of them singletons. Material: central memory CD4+ T cells from blood. The receptors were sampled from a young woman in good health.

This clone was observed at least ten times. The chain joins TRBV4-2 to TRBJ2-3, with 8 positions matching TRBD1. Per germline, CDR1 LGHNA and CDR2 YNFKEQ. The junction had 4 bases not matched to a gene; V was cut back by 1 base and J by 4 bases. CDR3 length: 15 amino acids. Here the CDR3 DNA reads TGTGCCAGCAGCCAAGGACAGGGGAGTTCAGATACGCAGTATTTT. It yields the protein CASSQGQGSSDTQYF.

This clone has more than one count but fewer than ten. The J gene is TRBJ1-2, the V gene TRBV15; tentatively, D is TRBD1 (6 bases). Germline V gene sequence: CDR1 LNHNV, CDR2 YYDKDF (reference sequence). The length of the CDR3 is 16 residues. V lost 5 bases to trimming and J lost 0 bases, with 16 bases between them. The CDR3: CATSGDTGRPNYGYTF. CDR3 sequence (DNA): TGTGCCACCAGCGGGGACACGGGAAGGCCTAACTATGGCTACACCTTC.

This clone was counted between two and nine times. The V call is TRBV5-5, the J call TRBJ2-2; D is undetermined. The V and J ends lost 1 base and 6 bases respectively, with 4 bases between them. Germline V gene data show CDR1 as SGHKS and CDR2 as YYEKEE (reference sequence). This CDR3 spans 12 amino acids. CDR3 amino acids: CASSLLPGELFF. CDR3 coding DNA: TGTGCCAGCAGCTTGCTCCCCGGGGAGCTGTTTTTT.

This clone was recorded a few times. DNA for the CDR3: TGTGCCAGCAGTGTAGCCAGGGTAACGAACACCGGGGAGCTGTTTTTT. Its protein product is CASSVARVTNTGELFF. The genes are TRBV2 and TRBJ2-2, with D tentatively TRBD1 (5 bases). The V and J ends lost 4 bases and 0 bases respectively, with 12 bases between them. This CDR3 has 16 residues. Germline V gene data show CDR1 as SNHLY and CDR2 as FYNNEI.

The chain employs TRBV4-2 and TRBJ2-5; D is perhaps TRBD1 (8 bases). The V and J ends lost 6 bases and 1 base respectively, with 18 bases between them. The germline V gene has CDR1 LGHNA and CDR2 YNFKEQ. This CDR3 is 16 amino acids long. CDR3: CASSWTGRARQETQYF. CDR3 DNA: TGTGCCAGCAGTTGGACAGGGAGGGCGCGCCAAGAGACCCAGTACTTC.

This rearrangement joins TRBV6-5 to TRBJ2-5; D possibly corresponds to TRBD1 (5 bases). In germline, CDR1 is MNHEY, CDR2 SVGAGI. V lost 6 bases to trimming and J lost 4 bases, with 18 bases between them. The CDR3 has 15 residues. Here the CDR3 reads CASRAPVAGPETQYF. The CDR3 DNA reads TGTGCCAGCAGGGCGCCGGTGGCAGGGCCAGAGACCCAGTACTTC.

This clone appeared a few times. The J gene is TRBJ2-7, the V gene TRBV11-2, with D possibly TRBD2 on 6 matching bases. This CDR3 is built from 16 residues. Germline assignment: CDR1 SGHAT and CDR2 FQNNGV. Trimming removed 3 bases at V and 6 bases at J, with 21 bases between. CDR3 protein: CASSFELNPQGGEQYF. The DNA for the CDR3 is TGTGCCAGCAGCTTCGAGCTGAACCCGCAGGGAGGCGAGCAGTACTTC.

The chain employs TRBV6-5 and TRBJ1-3, with D hard to call. Deletions cut 8 bases from V and 10 bases from J, with 18 bases between. The germline V gene has CDR1 MNHEY and CDR2 SVGAGI. The CDR3 extends over 13 amino acids. The chain's CDR3 is CASRPGGERTIYF. Written as DNA, the CDR3 is TGTGCCAGCCGACCCGGCGGGGAAAGGACCATATATTTT.

This clone came up a few times. The chain has TRBV28 and TRBJ2-4; 12 bases match TRBD2. V was clipped by 6 bases and J by 0 bases; unmatched bases: 9. Germline-derived CDR1 and CDR2 are MDHEN and SYDVKM. This CDR3 has 18 residues. As DNA, the CDR3 is TGTGCCAGCAGGCCGACCCCACTAGCGGGGGGAGCCAAAAACATTCAGTACTTC. Its translation is CASRPTPLAGGAKNIQYF.

The table lists this clone with a few counts. The V gene is TRBV7-8, the J gene TRBJ2-5; 7 bases map to TRBD1. The CDR3 spans 15 residues. Looked up from germline, CDR1 is SGHVS and CDR2 is FQNEAQ. The J segment lost 5 bases and the V segment lost 2 bases, leaving 8 bases of the junction unmatched. The CDR3 protein is CASSLIADRAETQYF. CDR3 nucleotide sequence: TGTGCCAGCAGCTTAATTGCCGACAGGGCGGAGACCCAGTACTTC.